This T cell receptor beta chain was sequenced during a study of T cell responses to AZD1222 COVID-19 vaccine. Study as a whole: Second doses at about 4 or about 12 weeks were pooled.

Clones were read by immunoSEQ multiplex PCR, and TCRdb kept only the in-frame ones, dropping some. The sample records about 130,000 clones, around nine tenths being singletons. Germline CDR1 and CDR2: SGHNT and YYREEE (reference sequence). V gave up 0 bases and J gave up 1 base, with 7 bases separating them. The CDR3 is 15 amino acids. The receptor comes from an adult in good health. The chain carries TRBV5-4 and TRBJ2-2; D remains ambiguous. The sequenced sample was peripheral blood, obtained on day 0 of AZD1222 vaccination. The CDR3 region is CASSLDGRNTGELFF. DNA of the CDR3: TGTGCCAGCAGCTTGGACGGCAGGAACACCGGGGAGCTGTTTTTT.